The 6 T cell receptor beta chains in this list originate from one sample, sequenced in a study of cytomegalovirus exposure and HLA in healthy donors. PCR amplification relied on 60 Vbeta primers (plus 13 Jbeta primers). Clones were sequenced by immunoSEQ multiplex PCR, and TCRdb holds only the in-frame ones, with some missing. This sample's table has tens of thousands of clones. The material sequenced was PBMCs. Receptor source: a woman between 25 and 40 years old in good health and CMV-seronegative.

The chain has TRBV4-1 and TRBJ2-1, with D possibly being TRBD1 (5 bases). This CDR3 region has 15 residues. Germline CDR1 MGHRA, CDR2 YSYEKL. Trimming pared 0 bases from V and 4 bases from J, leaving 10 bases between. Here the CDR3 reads CASSQDQGTYNEQFF. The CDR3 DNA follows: TGCGCCAGCAGCCAAGATCAGGGCACTTACAATGAGCAGTTCTTC.

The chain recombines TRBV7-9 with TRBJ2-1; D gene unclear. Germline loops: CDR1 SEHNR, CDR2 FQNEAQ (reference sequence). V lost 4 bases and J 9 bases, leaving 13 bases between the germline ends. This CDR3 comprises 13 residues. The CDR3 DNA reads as TGTGCCAGCAGCTCTTCTCTTTGGCCTGAGCAGTTCTTC. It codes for CASSSSLWPEQFF.

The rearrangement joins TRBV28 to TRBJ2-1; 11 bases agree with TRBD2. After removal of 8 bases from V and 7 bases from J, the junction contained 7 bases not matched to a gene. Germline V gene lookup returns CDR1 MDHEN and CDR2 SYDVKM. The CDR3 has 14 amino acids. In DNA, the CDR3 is TGTGCCAGCCAGGCTAGCGGGAGGAGGAATGAGCAGTTCTTC. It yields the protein CASQASGRRNEQFF.

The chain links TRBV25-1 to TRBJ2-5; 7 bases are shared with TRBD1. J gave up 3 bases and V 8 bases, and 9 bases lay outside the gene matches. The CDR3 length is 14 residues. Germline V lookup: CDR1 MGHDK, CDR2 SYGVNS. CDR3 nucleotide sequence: TGTGCCAGCGCCCCGGGACAGCAAGAAGAGACCCAGTACTTC. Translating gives CASAPGQQEETQYF.

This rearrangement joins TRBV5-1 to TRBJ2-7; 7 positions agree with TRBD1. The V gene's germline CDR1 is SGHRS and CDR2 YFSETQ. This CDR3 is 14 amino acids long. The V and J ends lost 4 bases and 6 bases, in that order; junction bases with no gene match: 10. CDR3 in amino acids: CASSLTQGNGEQYF. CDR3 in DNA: TGCGCCAGCAGCCTCACACAGGGGAACGGCGAGCAGTACTTC.

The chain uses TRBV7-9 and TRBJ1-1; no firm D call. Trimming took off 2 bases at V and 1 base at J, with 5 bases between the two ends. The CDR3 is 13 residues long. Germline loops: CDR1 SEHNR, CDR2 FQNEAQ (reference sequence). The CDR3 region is CASSLSENTEAFF. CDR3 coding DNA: TGTGCCAGCAGCTTATCAGAGAACACTGAAGCTTTCTTT.